This T cell receptor (beta chain) was captured in a study of T cells in Graves' hyperthyroidism and ophthalmopathy. TCR beta CDR3 region amplification was performed from RNA transcripts. TCR CDR3 underwent first-round RT-PCR with the HTBI primer set. MiXCR was run by TCRdb on the multiplex PCR reads, yielding one entry per CDR3 protein. This table has 400,000 to 600,000 distinct CDR3 sequences, less than 25% appearing once. The CDR3 is 14 amino acids. The ends were cut back, 4 bases at V and 5 bases at J, with 14 bases in the middle. This clonotype occurred a few times. The chain recombines TRBV12-3 or TRBV12-4 with TRBJ2-5, with no clear D. Sequencing was done on a sample of blood. The sequence came from a man younger than 35 with Graves' hyperthyroidism. CDR3 in DNA: TGTGCCAGCAGTTCCCTAGACCCCCGCGAGACCCAGTACTTC. Translated: CASSSLDPRETQYF.